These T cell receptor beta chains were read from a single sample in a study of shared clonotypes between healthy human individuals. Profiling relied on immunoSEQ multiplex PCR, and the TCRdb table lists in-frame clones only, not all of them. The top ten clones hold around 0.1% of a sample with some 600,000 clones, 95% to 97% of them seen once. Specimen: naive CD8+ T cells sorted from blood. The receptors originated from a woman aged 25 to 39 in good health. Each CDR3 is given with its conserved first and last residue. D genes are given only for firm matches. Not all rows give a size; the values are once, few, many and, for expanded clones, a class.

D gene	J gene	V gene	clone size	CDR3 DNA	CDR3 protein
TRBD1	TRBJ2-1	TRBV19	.	TGTGCCAGTAGTATCCTAGGGGGCGCCTACAATGAGCAGTTCTTC	CASSILGGAYNEQFF
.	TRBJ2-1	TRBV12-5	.	TGTGCTAGTGGTCCCCCAGACCTCAATGAGCAGTTCTTC	CASGPPDLNEQFF
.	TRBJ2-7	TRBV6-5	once	TGTGCCAGCAAATGGACCGAGCAGTACTTC	CASKWTEQYF
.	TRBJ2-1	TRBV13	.	TGTGCCAGCAGCGGTGCCCCGGACAAAAACTACAATGAGCAGTTCTTC	CASSGAPDKNYNEQFF
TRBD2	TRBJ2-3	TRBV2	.	TGTGCCAGCAGTGTGGTGTCGGGACTAGCGGTTAAAGATACGCAGTATTTT	CASSVVSGLAVKDTQYF
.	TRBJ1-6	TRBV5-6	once	TGTGCCAGCAGCTTGGGAGCGAATTCACCCCTCCACTTT	CASSLGANSPLHF
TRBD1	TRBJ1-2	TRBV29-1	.	TGCAGCGTCGTCGACAGGGGTGGCTACACCTTC	CSVVDRGGYTF
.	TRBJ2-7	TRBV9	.	TGTGCCAGCAGCGTAGAGGGAGCCGGGAGTCTCCCCTACGAGCAGTACTTC	CASSVEGAGSLPYEQYF
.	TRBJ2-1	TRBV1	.	TGCACCCGCCTCCGGGACTCCCATTTGAATGAGCAGTTCTTC	CTRLRDSHLNEQFF
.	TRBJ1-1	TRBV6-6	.	TGTGCCAGCAGTTACGATCTACTCCGGGCAGGGGAGGAATTCCTCTTT	CASSYDLLRAGEEFLF
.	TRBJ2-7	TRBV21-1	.	TGTGCCAGCAGCGCCCCCTACGAGCAGTACTTC	CASSAPYEQYF
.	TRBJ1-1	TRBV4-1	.	TGCGCCAGCAGCCAAACGTACGGGGTTGGTGGCACTGAAGCTTTCTTT	CASSQTYGVGGTEAFF
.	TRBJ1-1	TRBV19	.	TGTGCCAGTAGTATAGATTGGGAGAACTTGAACACTGAAGCTTTCTTT	CASSIDWENLNTEAFF
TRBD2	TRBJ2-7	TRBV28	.	TGTGCCAGCAGTTTGGGGAGGGGACTTTTGTACGAGCAGTACTTC	CASSLGRGLLYEQYF
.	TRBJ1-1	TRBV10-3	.	TGTGCCATCAGTACCTTGGGACGGCACACTGAAGCTTTCTTT	CAISTLGRHTEAFF
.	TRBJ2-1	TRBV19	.	TGTGCCAGTAGCACGTTAGGCAATGAGCAGTTCTTC	CASSTLGNEQFF
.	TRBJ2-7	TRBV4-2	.	TGTGCCAGCAGCCAGGGGGGGGCCGCCGAGCAGTACTTC	CASSQGGAAEQYF
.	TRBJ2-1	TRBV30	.	TGTGCCTGGAGTGTAGGAGGGAAAAATGAGCAGTTCTTC	CAWSVGGKNEQFF
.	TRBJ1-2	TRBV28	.	TGTGCCAGTTGGACGGAGGATGGGGGCTATGGAGGCTACACCTTC	CASWTEDGGYGGYTF
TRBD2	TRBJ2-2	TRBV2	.	TGTGCCAGCAGGGAAGCGGGAGGTAGCACCGGGGAGCTGTTTTTT	CASREAGGSTGELFF
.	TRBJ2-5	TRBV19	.	TGTGCCAGTAGTACGAGTCCGGGACTGGAGGACCAGTACTTC	CASSTSPGLEDQYF
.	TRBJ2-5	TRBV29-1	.	TGCAGCGTTGTTTCTCAGGGCGTGGGAGAGACCCAGTACTTC	CSVVSQGVGETQYF
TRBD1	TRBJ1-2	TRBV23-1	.	TGCGCCCCTCCGGACAGGTATATAGGTGGCTACACCTTC	CAPPDRYIGGYTF
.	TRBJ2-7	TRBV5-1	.	TGCGCCAGCAGTCCGGACGGGTACATCACCTACGAGCAGTACTTC	CASSPDGYITYEQYF
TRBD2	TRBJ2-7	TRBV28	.	TGTGCCAGCAGTTTCAGGACTAGCGCCACCTACGAGCAGTACTTC	CASSFRTSATYEQYF
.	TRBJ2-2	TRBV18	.	TGTGCCAGCTCACCACGAGACACCGGGGAGCTGTTTTTT	CASSPRDTGELFF
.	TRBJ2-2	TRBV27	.	TGTGCCAGCAACCCCTCCAGGTCCAGGGTTAACACCGGGGAGCTGTTTTTT	CASNPSRSRVNTGELFF
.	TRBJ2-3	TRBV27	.	TGTGCCAGCAGCCTGAGTAGGAAGCGCACAGATACGCAGTATTTT	CASSLSRKRTDTQYF